The T cell receptor (beta chain) under discussion was sequenced for a study of T cell responses to AZD1222 COVID-19 vaccine (dated by TCRdb to about 2021). Concerning the study at large: A total of just over 230 trial participants underwent TCR sequencing, of whom about 200 had received two doses of AZD1222 and some 25 had received two doses of the MenACWY control vaccine. Enrollment into the trials was organized by age into subgroups of 18-55, 56-69 and 70-plus years, and those subgroups contained roughly 150, 30 and 60 TCR-sequenced participants, respectively.

What the research found in general, with its limitations: Reportedly, almost half of the unique spike-specific TCRs recognized epitopes lying outside the regions that are mutated in the B.1.351 and B.1.1.7 variants. Because no day 14 peak-response samples were available, the repertoires could be characterized only after the peak T cell response. The whole spike protein was spanned by vaccine-associated CD4 TCRs, and dominant responses were seen in regions 160-218 and 743-854. A significant rise in spike-specific TCR breadth and depth was observed after two AZD1222 doses relative to day 0 and relative to MenACWY recipients. The 56-69-year group was small, and its depth increase did not reach significance, likely because of low power. Most participants were white British and females outnumbered males, and the authors suggested that clonal diversity may have been underestimated. Only a handful of AZD1222 recipients were SARS-CoV-2 seropositive at baseline, limiting conclusions about previously exposed vaccinees.

The CDR3 runs 15 amino acids, cysteine and phenylalanine included. Of all the DNA, just the CDR3 is kept, 45 bases in frame from base 1. Trimming accounts for 2 bases at V and 6 bases at J, while the number of junction bases matched to no gene is 5. For CDR1 and CDR2, the germline V gene lists SGHTA and FQGNSA. In light of the paper, this sample's time point label describes: about 28 days (+/-7) after the second vaccine dose. AZD1222 recipients with second doses at about 4 weeks or about 12 weeks were pooled, because spike-specific TCR depth and breadth did not differ between schedules. Vaccinee samples came from UK trials COV001 and COV002, including a single-blind randomized controlled phase 2/3 trial of AZD1222 (ChAdOx1 nCoV-19) in healthy adults. Trial participant PBMC samples were collected at day 0 and day 28 after the second dose for TCRbeta chain sequencing. The CDR3 regions of human TCRbeta chains were analyzed by immunosequencing. In the original analysis: TCRs in the repertoires were compared against a reference library of SARS-CoV-2-specific TCRs that had been generated with the MIRA antigen-specificity platform. Breadth was defined as the fraction of unique TCRs that were SARS-CoV-2-associated. Depth was defined as the fraction of total T cells that were SARS-CoV-2-associated. Each spike-specific TCR was assigned to its reactive spike region and to a CD4 or CD8 class using the MIRA data. Log10-transformed breadth and depth values were compared by one-way ANOVA with Sidak's multiple comparisons tests. TCRdb took over this immuneACCESS table, retaining in-frame rearrangements with V and J assigned. Such tables are incomplete; in checked studies, under half of the missing clones stem from an unresolved V gene, and the remainder is unexplained. The V and J calls and clone size are taken from that table; D and trimming were inferred from the DNA. The sample records under 150,000 clones, 80% to 90% of which are singletons. 25% to 35% of the sample is taken by the ten largest.

As for this clone: Its antigen remains undetermined. There are no base qualities to consult, and no much larger clone falls within one base.

The receptor's source is an adult who received the AZD1222 COVID-19 vaccine. The chain was built from TRBV7-2 and TRBJ2-7, with 12 junctional bases fitting TRBD1. Sample: peripheral blood, taken 28 days after the second AZD1222 dose. The CDR3 amino acid sequence is: CASSLLGQGAGEQYF. At the DNA level, the sequence is TGTGCCAGCAGCTTACTGGGACAGGGGGCTGGCGAGCAGTACTTC.